This T cell receptor (beta chain) was captured in a study of blood T cell repertoires in COVID-19. Looking at the study overall: The samples span acute and convalescent COVID-19 from the United States, Italy and Spain. Sample material is recorded as cDNA or gDNA derived from T cells, B-cell-depleted T cells, or PBMCs.

How the authors handled the data: Researchers report that nucleated cell counts were estimated from reference gene primer amplification. The method was immunoSEQ multiplex PCR; TCRdb's version includes in-frame clones alone and lacks a portion of them. The V and J calls and the clone size are those of that table, but D and trimming were determined from the DNA. The data contain about 280,000 clones, approximately 88% of them singletons. Germline CDR1 reads LGHDT; CDR2 reads YNNKEL (reference sequence). This CDR3 spans 14 amino acids. V was pared by 1 base and J by 1 base, with 7 bases between. Sequencing was carried out using peripheral blood. This sequence originates from a man aged 18 to 30 with active or convalescent COVID-19. The V call is TRBV3-1 (or the pseudogene TRBV3-2), the J call TRBJ1-1, with D tentatively TRBD1 (5 bases). DNA of the CDR3: TGTGCCAGCAGCCAAGGGGGGGGGAACACTGAAGCTTTCTTT. Translating gives CASSQGGGNTEAFF.